This T cell receptor (beta chain) emerged from a study of blood T cell repertoires in COVID-19. Overall study: Sites in the United States, Italy and Spain provided acute and convalescent COVID-19 samples. PBMCs, B-cell-depleted T cells, or T cells provided the cDNA or gDNA that made up the material.

In the original processing: Estimation of nucleated cell counts relied on the amplification of reference gene primers. Clones were sequenced by immunoSEQ multiplex PCR, and TCRdb holds only the in-frame ones, with some missing. The DNA gave D and trimming, while V, J and clone size come from that table. The sample holds under 200,000 clones; 65% to 90% are singletons and the top ten take less than 2%. This clone was detected only once. The V and J ends lost 5 bases and 0 bases, in that order; junction bases with no gene match: 10. From germline, CDR1 is KGHDR and CDR2 SFDVKD. This CDR3 has 17 residues.

Sequenced input: peripheral blood. This chain uses TRBV24-1 with TRBJ2-5, with 8 positions matching TRBD1. This clonotype was obtained from a human donor in a cohort sampled during active COVID-19. This CDR3 is CATSALGEGQDQETQYF. DNA for the CDR3: TGTGCCACCAGTGCCCTCGGTGAGGGACAGGACCAAGAGACCCAGTACTTC.